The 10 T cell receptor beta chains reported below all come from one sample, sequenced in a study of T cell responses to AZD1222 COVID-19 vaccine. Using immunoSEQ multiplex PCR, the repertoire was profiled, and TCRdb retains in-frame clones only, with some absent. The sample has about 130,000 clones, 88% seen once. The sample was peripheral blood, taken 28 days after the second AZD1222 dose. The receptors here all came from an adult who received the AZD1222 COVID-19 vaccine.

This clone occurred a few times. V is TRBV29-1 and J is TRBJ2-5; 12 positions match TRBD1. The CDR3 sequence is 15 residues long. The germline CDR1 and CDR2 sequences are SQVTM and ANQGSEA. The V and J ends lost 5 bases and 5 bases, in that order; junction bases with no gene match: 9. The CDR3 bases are TGCAGCGTTCACGACCCCGGGACAGGGGGCGAGACCCAGTACTTC. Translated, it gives CSVHDPGTGGETQYF. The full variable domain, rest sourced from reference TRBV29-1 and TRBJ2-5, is SAVISQKPSRDICQRGTSLTIQCQVDSQVTMMFWYRQQPGQSLTLIATANQGSEATYESGFVIDKFPISRPNLTFSTLTVSNMSPEDSSIYLCSVHDPGTGGETQYFGPGTRLLVL.

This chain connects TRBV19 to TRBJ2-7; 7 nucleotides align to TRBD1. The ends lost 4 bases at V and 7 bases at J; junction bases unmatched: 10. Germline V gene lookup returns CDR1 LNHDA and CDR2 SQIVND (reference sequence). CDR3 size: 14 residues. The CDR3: CASSSPGQMREQYF. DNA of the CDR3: TGTGCCAGTAGTAGTCCGGGACAGATGAGGGAGCAGTACTTC.

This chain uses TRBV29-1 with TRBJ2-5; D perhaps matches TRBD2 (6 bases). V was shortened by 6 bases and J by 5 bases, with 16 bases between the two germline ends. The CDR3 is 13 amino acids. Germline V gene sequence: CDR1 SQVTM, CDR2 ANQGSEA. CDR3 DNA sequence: TGCAGCGTCCAAAGGGGAGGAGGGGAGACCCAGTACTTC. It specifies CSVQRGGGETQYF.

In DNA, the CDR3 is TGTGCCACCGGAAACGTTCGGACTGAAGCTTTCTTT. Translated: CATGNVRTEAFF. V and J are TRBV10-3 and TRBJ1-1; D gene unclear. Germline assignment: CDR1 ENHRY and CDR2 SYGVKD. V dropped 10 bases and J dropped 5 bases, with 14 bases sitting between them. CDR3 size: 12 residues.

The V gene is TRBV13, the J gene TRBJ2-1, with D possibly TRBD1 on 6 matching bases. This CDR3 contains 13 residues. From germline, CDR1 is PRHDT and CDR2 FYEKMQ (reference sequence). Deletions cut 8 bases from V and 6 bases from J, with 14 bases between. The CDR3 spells CASSSRGGNEQFF. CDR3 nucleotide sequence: TGTGCCAGCTCGTCCAGGGGTGGCAATGAGCAGTTCTTC.

DNA for the CDR3: TGTGCCAGCAGGGACAGGGGTCAGCCCCAGCATTTT. Encoded protein: CASRDRGQPQHF. This sequence joins TRBV12-3 or TRBV12-4 and TRBJ1-5, with 9 bases identical to TRBD1. V lost 6 bases and J lost 6; bases outside the gene matches: 0. This CDR3 spans 12 amino acids.

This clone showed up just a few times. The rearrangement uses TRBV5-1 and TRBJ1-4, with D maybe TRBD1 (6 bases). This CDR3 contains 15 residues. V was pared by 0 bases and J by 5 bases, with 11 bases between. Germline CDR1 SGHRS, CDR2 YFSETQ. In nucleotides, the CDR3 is TGCGCCAGCAGCTTGGAACAGGGATACAATGAAAAACTGTTTTTT. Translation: CASSLEQGYNEKLFF.

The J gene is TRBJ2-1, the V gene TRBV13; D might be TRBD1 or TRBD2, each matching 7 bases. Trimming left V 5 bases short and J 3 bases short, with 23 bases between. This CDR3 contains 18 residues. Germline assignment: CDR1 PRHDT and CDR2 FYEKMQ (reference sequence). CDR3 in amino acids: CASSPRGQSGGHYNEQFF. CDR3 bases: TGTGCCAGCAGCCCTAGGGGGCAGTCGGGAGGCCACTACAATGAGCAGTTCTTC.

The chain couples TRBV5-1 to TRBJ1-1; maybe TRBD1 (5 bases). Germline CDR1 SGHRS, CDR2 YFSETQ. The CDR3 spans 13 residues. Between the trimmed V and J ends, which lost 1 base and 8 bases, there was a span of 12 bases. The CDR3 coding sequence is TGCGCCAGCAGCTTGCGTAGGGGCACCGAAGCTTTCTTT. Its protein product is CASSLRRGTEAFF.

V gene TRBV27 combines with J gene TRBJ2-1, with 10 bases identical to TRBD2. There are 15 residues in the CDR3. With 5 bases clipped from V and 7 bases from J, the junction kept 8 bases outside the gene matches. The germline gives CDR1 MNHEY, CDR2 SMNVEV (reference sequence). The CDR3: CASSPSGGPGNEQFF. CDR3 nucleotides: TGTGCCAGCAGTCCTAGCGGGGGCCCGGGGAATGAGCAGTTCTTC.